A selection of T cell receptor beta chains follows, all from one sample in a study of blood T cell repertoires in COVID-19. Using immunoSEQ multiplex PCR, the repertoire was profiled, and TCRdb retains in-frame clones only, with some absent. The sample carries about 130,000 clones, roughly four fifths recorded once. The sequenced sample consisted of peripheral blood. Receptor source: a man aged 30 to 45 with COVID-19, enrolled during active disease. Each CDR3 is given with its conserved first and last residue. The order of the fields is D gene, J gene, CDR3 length, V gene, clone size, CDR3 DNA, CDR3 protein. D genes are given only for firm matches. Clone size is not always given. Where it is, it says once, few, many or a class for expanded clones.

>TRBD2|TRBJ2-7|16|TRBV27|NA
TGTGCCAGCAGTTTATCGGGAGCGGGAGTTTCCTACGAGCAGTACTTC
CASSLSGAGVSYEQYF
>TRBD2|TRBJ2-5|16|TRBV7-2|once
TGTGCCAGCAGCTTACTTCACAGCGGGGGCCAAGAGACCCAGTACTTC
CASSLLHSGGQETQYF
>NA|TRBJ1-1|15|TRBV3-1/TRBV3-2|NA
TGTGCCAGCAGCCGGATTACAGGGAGTAGGACTGAAGCTTTCTTT
CASSRITGSRTEAFF
>NA|TRBJ1-5|13|TRBV3-1/TRBV3-2|NA
TGTGCCAGCAGTTCACAGATAAATCAGCCCCAGCATTTT
CASSSQINQPQHF
>NA|TRBJ2-5|17|TRBV4-1|NA
TGCGCCAGCAGCCAAGTAGGGGGGGGCGCGAGGGGAGAGACCCAGTACTTC
CASSQVGGGARGETQYF
>NA|TRBJ1-1|14|TRBV19|NA
TGTGCCAGTAGTATAAGCTACGGGTCGACTGAAGCTTTCTTT
CASSISYGSTEAFF
>NA|TRBJ1-4|12|TRBV2|NA
TGTGCCCAAGGGGTCGGTAATGAAAAACTGTTTTTT
CAQGVGNEKLFF
>NA|TRBJ2-3|14|TRBV11-3|NA
TGTGCCAGCAGCTCACGACAGAGCACAGATACGCAGTATTTT
CASSSRQSTDTQYF
>NA|TRBJ2-5|18|TRBV24-1|NA
TGTGCCACCAGTGATTCGCAATTCCTTACACGGGGAGAAGAGACCCAGTACTTC
CATSDSQFLTRGEETQYF
>NA|TRBJ1-6|15|TRBV11-2|NA
TGTGCCAGCAGCTTCGGGGGAACGTGGAATTCACCCCTCCACTTT
CASSFGGTWNSPLHF
>NA|TRBJ1-4|13|TRBV19|NA
TGTGCCAGTAGGGACACAACTAATGAAAAACTGTTTTTT
CASRDTTNEKLFF
>TRBD2|TRBJ2-2|16|TRBV7-3|NA
TGTGCCAGCAGCCAACTAGCGGGAGGGGACACCGGGGAGCTGTTTTTT
CASSQLAGGDTGELFF
>NA|TRBJ2-2|14|TRBV18|many
TGTGCCAGCTCACCGACAGACAACACCGGGGAGCTGTTTTTT
CASSPTDNTGELFF
>NA|TRBJ1-4|17|TRBV7-9|NA
TGTGCCAGCAGCTTATTCGCAGGAGGAGCAACTAATGAAAAACTGTTTTTT
CASSLFAGGATNEKLFF
>TRBD1|TRBJ2-7|14|TRBV7-6|NA
TGTGCCAGCAGCATGGGACAGATGTCCTACGAGCAGTACTTC
CASSMGQMSYEQYF
>TRBD2|TRBJ2-1|15|TRBV7-2|NA
TGTGCCAGCAGCTTAGTCGGGGGGGGCAACAATGAGCAGTTCTTC
CASSLVGGGNNEQFF
>NA|TRBJ2-2|17|TRBV4-1|NA
TGCGCCAGCAGCCAAGAACGTCCCAGCGGCAACACCGGGGAGCTGTTTTTT
CASSQERPSGNTGELFF
>NA|TRBJ1-2|12|TRBV2|few
TGTGCCAGCGCGGACAGTAACTATGGCTACACCTTC
CASADSNYGYTF
>NA|TRBJ1-2|13|TRBV19|NA
TGTGCCAGTAGTATCCCCAGGGTCGGCGGCTACACCTTC
CASSIPRVGGYTF
>TRBD1|TRBJ1-1|17|TRBV11-2|NA
TGTGCCAGCAGCATGCCGCGCGGGACAGGGGTAGTCACTGAAGCTTTCTTT
CASSMPRGTGVVTEAFF
>NA|TRBJ2-7|15|TRBV6-5|NA
TGTGCCAGCAGTTACACCGGAGCGAGCAATTACGAGCAGTACTTC
CASSYTGASNYEQYF
>TRBD1|TRBJ2-1|15|TRBV7-2|NA
TGTGCCAGCAGCGCGGGACAGGGTTCCTACAATGAGCAGTTCTTC
CASSAGQGSYNEQFF
>TRBD2|TRBJ2-2|15|TRBV5-4|NA
TGTGCCAGCAGCTTTCGGGGGGGCCGGACCGGGGAGCTGTTTTTT
CASSFRGGRTGELFF
>TRBD2|TRBJ2-1|16|TRBV5-1|once
TGCGCCAGCAGCTTAGGGACTACCAACCCTGTCTATGAGCAGTTCTTC
CASSLGTTNPVYEQFF
>NA|TRBJ2-3|14|TRBV10-3|NA
TGTGCCATCAGCCGACTAGATCGCACAGATACGCAGTATTTT
CAISRLDRTDTQYF
>TRBD1|TRBJ1-2|15|TRBV14|NA
TGTGCCAGCAGCCTGCGACAGGGTGTTTCTTATGGCTACACCTTC
CASSLRQGVSYGYTF
>NA|TRBJ1-1|16|TRBV6-6|NA
TGTGCCAGCAGTTACTGGCAGGTCCTAATGAACACTGAAGCTTTCTTT
CASSYWQVLMNTEAFF
>NA|TRBJ1-2|15|TRBV7-2|NA
TGTGCCAGCAGCCTCCGGACACCTACTAACTATGGCTACACCTTC
CASSLRTPTNYGYTF
>TRBD2|TRBJ2-7|15|TRBV20-1|few
TGCAGTGCTAGTCGAGGCACTAGCGGGGGGGGCGAGCAGTACTTC
CSASRGTSGGGEQYF
>NA|TRBJ1-6|13|TRBV5-4|many
TGTGCCAGCAGCTCCCGCTACAATTCACCCCTCCACTTT
CASSSRYNSPLHF
>NA|TRBJ2-1|14|TRBV10-3|NA
TGTGCCACCAGAGATGGCACGACAGCCCCTGAGCAGTTCTTC
CATRDGTTAPEQFF
>NA|TRBJ2-3|16|TRBV7-2|NA
TGTGCCAGCAGCCCCACCGGACAGTCTAGCACAGATACGCAGTATTTT
CASSPTGQSSTDTQYF
>NA|TRBJ1-2|13|TRBV12-3/TRBV12-4|NA
TGTGCCAGCAGTTTGAGAACTGACGGGGGCTACACCTTC
CASSLRTDGGYTF
>NA|TRBJ2-7|13|TRBV28|NA
TGTGCCAGCAGGCTTGAGGCCCCCGCCGAGCAGTACTTC
CASRLEAPAEQYF
>NA|TRBJ1-2|16|TRBV18|NA
TGTGCCAGCTCACCAAACGTACAGGGCGCGAACTATGGCTACACCTTC
CASSPNVQGANYGYTF
>NA|TRBJ2-5|14|TRBV2|NA
TGTGCCAGCAGTGAGGAACAGAGTCAAGAGACCCAGTACTTC
CASSEEQSQETQYF
>NA|TRBJ1-2|14|TRBV3-1/TRBV3-2|NA
TGTGCCAGCAGCCAAGAAAAACGGAGCTATGGCTACACCTTC
CASSQEKRSYGYTF
>TRBD2|TRBJ2-3|15|TRBV9|once
TGTGCCAGCAGCGTCGCGGGAGGAACCACAGATACGCAGTATTTT
CASSVAGGTTDTQYF
>TRBD1|TRBJ2-7|14|TRBV18|NA
TGTGCCAGCTCACCACCGACAGGGGGCCACGAGCAGTACTTC
CASSPPTGGHEQYF
>NA|TRBJ1-1|12|TRBV12-3/TRBV12-4|NA
TGTGCCAGCAGTTCGGGAAGAACTGAAGCTTTCTTT
CASSSGRTEAFF
>NA|TRBJ1-5|14|TRBV27|NA
TGTGCCAGCAGTTTATGGGAGGGGAATCAGCCCCAGCATTTT
CASSLWEGNQPQHF
>NA|TRBJ2-7|14|TRBV27|NA
TGTGCCAGCAGTAGAGCGGGTTTAACCTACGAGCAGTACTTC
CASSRAGLTYEQYF
>NA|TRBJ2-2|15|TRBV11-2|few
TGTGCCAGCAGTTACAGGATCACAGACACCGGGGAGCTGTTTTTT
CASSYRITDTGELFF
>TRBD1|TRBJ1-1|14|TRBV7-9|many
TGTGCCAGCAGCTCCGGAAGGGGGCACACTGAAGCTTTCTTT
CASSSGRGHTEAFF
>TRBD2|TRBJ2-1|17|TRBV5-4|NA
TGTGCCAGCAGCACGGGACTAGCGGGGGGAGGAATCAATGAGCAGTTCTTC
CASSTGLAGGGINEQFF
>NA|TRBJ1-5|18|TRBV6-2/TRBV6-3|NA
TGTGCCAGCAGTTACTCCCGGACGGTCCGGGAGTCAAATCAGCCCCAGCATTTT
CASSYSRTVRESNQPQHF
>NA|TRBJ2-7|14|TRBV7-2|NA
TGTGCCAGCAGCCCTCCCAACTTCCGCTACGAGCAGTACTTC
CASSPPNFRYEQYF
>TRBD1|TRBJ1-2|14|TRBV7-2|NA
TGTGCCAGCAGCCCGGGACAGGGGAACTATGGCTACACCTTC
CASSPGQGNYGYTF
>NA|TRBJ1-2|15|TRBV2|NA
TGTGCCAGCAGTGAAACAGGGAAGTACAACTATGGCTACACCTTC
CASSETGKYNYGYTF
>TRBD1|TRBJ2-2|16|TRBV19|NA
TGTGCCAGTAGTAGGAGACCGGGACAGTTTACCGGGGAGCTGTTTTTT
CASSRRPGQFTGELFF
>NA|TRBJ2-7|15|TRBV18|NA
TGTGCCAGCTCACCACCGGCCGGGACAACCTACGAGCAGTACTTC
CASSPPAGTTYEQYF
>TRBD1|TRBJ2-2|16|TRBV3-1/TRBV3-2|NA
TGTGCCAGCAGCCATTCCAATAGCGGACAGGGGTGGGAGCTGTTTTTT
CASSHSNSGQGWELFF
>TRBD1|TRBJ2-3|13|TRBV27|NA
TGTGCCAGCAGTTGGACAGGGGGAGATACGCAGTATTTT
CASSWTGGDTQYF
>TRBD2|TRBJ2-3|15|TRBV5-6|many
TGTGCCAGCAGCTTGGAGGGACTAGCGGTGGATACGCAGTATTTT
CASSLEGLAVDTQYF
>NA|TRBJ1-6|15|TRBV30|NA
TGTGCCTGGAGGCCCCGGGACACCGGACCACCGTCCCTCCACTTT
CAWRPRDTGPPSLHF
>NA|TRBJ1-1|15|TRBV19|many
TGTGCCAGTAGTATGGCGGCTCAGATGAACACTGAAGCTTTCTTT
CASSMAAQMNTEAFF
>NA|TRBJ1-2|14|TRBV6-6|NA
TGTGCCAGCAGTTACGTCGCGGGCCACTATGGCTACACCTTC
CASSYVAGHYGYTF